This entry describes one T cell receptor (beta chain). Its antigen remains unidentified. V lost 3 bases, J lost 0 bases, and 8 bases lay in between. This CDR3 has 14 residues. Germline V lookup: CDR1 SEHNR, CDR2 FQNEAQ (reference sequence). This record comes from a study of OX40 agonist ivuxolimab in advanced cancers. Study at large: The dose of intravenous ivuxolimab that patients received every 2 weeks ranged from 0.01 to 10 mg/kg. Among those treated, three patients had partial responses, one with hepatocellular carcinoma and two with cutaneous melanoma. Study-level points and caveats: Expanded clones were, on average, more numerous in CD8+ T cells than in CD4+.

TCRdb keeps only in-frame clones here, not all; method: immunoSEQ multiplex PCR. The sample records tens of thousands of clones, 88% being singletons. The receptor comes from an adult with an advanced solid tumor such as melanoma, head and neck, liver or kidney cancer. Sequenced here: CD4+ or CD8+ T cells sorted from blood, sampled in a trial of the OX40 agonist ivuxolimab. The chain couples TRBV7-9 to TRBJ1-2; D uncertain. CDR3 bases: TGTGCCAGCAGCTTGTGGCGGACTAACTATGGCTACACCTTC. Protein product: CASSLWRTNYGYTF.